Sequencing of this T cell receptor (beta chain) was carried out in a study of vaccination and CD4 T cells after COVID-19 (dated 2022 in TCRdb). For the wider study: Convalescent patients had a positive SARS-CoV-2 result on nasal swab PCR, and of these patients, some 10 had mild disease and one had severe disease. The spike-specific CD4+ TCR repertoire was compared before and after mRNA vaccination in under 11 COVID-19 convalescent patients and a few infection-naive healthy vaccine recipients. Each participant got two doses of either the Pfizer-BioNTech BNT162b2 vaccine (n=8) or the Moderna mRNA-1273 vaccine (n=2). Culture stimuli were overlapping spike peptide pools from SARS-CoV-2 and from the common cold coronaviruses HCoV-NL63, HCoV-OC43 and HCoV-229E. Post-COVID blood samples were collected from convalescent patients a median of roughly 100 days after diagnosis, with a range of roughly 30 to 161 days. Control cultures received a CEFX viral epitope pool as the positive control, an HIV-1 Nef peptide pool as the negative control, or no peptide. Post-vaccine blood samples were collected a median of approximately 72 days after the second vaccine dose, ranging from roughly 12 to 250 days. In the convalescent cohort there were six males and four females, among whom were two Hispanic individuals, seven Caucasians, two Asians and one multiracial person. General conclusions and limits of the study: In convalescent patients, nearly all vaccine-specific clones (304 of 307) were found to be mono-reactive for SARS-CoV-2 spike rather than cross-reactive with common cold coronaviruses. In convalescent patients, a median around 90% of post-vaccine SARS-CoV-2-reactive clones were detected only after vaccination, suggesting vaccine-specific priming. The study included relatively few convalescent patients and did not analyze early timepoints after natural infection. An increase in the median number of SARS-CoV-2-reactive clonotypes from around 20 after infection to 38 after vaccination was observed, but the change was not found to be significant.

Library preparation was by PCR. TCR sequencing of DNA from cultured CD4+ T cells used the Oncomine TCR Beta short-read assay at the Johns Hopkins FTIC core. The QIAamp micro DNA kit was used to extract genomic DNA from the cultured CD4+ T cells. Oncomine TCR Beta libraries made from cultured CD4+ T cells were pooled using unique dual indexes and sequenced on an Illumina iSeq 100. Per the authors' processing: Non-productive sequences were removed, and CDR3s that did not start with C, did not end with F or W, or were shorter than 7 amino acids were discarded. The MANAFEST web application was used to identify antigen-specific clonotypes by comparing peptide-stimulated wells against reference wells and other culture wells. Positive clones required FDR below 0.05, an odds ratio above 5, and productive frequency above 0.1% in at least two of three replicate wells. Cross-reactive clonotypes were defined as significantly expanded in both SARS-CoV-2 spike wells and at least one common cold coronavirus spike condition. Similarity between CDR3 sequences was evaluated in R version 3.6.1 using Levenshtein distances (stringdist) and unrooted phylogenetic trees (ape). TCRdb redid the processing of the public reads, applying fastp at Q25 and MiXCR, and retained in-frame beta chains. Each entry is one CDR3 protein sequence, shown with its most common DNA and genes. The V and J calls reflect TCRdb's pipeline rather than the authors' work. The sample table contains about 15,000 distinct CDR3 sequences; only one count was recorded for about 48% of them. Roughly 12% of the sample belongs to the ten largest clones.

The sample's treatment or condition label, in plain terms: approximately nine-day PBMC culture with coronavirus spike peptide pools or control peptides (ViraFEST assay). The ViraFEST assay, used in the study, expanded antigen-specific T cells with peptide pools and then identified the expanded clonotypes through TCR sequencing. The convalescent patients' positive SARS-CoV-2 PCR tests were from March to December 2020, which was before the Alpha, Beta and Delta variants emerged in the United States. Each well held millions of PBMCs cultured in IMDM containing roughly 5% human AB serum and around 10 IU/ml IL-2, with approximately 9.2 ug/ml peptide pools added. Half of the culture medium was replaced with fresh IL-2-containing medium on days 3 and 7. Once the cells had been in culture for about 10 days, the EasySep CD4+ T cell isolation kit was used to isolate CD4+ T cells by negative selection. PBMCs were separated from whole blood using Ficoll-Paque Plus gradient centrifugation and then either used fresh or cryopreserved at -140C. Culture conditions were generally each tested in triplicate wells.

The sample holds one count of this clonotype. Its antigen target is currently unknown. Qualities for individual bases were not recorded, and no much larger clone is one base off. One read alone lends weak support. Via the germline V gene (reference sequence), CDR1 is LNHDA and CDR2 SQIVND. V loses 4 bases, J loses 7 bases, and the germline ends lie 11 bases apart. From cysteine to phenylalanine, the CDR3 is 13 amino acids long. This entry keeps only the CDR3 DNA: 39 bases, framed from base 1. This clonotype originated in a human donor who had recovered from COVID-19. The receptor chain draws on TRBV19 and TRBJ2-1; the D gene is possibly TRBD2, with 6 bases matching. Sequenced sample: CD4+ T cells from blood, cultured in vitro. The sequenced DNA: TGTGCCAGTAGTAGCGGGAACTATAATGAGCAGTTCTTC. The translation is CASSSGNYNEQFF. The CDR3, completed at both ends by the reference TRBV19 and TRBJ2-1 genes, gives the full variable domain DGGITQSPKYLFRKEGQNVTLSCEQNLNHDAMYWYRQDPGQGLRLIYYSQIVNDFQKGDIAEGYSVSREKKESFPLTVTSAQKNPTAFYLCASSSGNYNEQFFGPGTRLTVL.